Shown below are 17 T cell receptor beta chains from a single sample sequenced in a study of cytomegalovirus exposure and HLA in healthy donors. The PCR was carried out with 60 Vbeta primers and 13 Jbeta primers. TCRdb's table, derived via immunoSEQ multiplex PCR, lists solely in-frame clones and lacks some. This sample yields about 120,000 clones, of which around 77% are seen a single time; about 10% belongs to the top ten. Sequenced: PBMCs. The origin of the receptors is a man between 40 and 49 years old in good health and CMV-seropositive.

This clone is a singleton in its sample. J is TRBJ1-1 and V is TRBV18; D not resolved. Germline V gene data show CDR1 as KGHSH and CDR2 as LQKENI. CDR3 length: 15 amino acids. The V end lost 0 bases, the J end lost 5 bases, and 13 bases lay between the germline ends. The CDR3 protein is CASSPPGWSGTEAFF. CDR3 coding DNA: TGTGCCAGCTCACCACCGGGTTGGTCGGGAACTGAAGCTTTCTTT.

Comments on this clone: Compared with germline, one end of the junction differs, possibly owing to a read error. The gene calls are TRBV7-9 and TRBJ2-7; perhaps TRBD1 as D (6 bases). The CDR3 covers 16 residues. From germline, CDR1 is SEHNR and CDR2 FQNEAQ (reference sequence). This CDR3 is CSSSLNLQDSSYEQYF. The CDR3 bases are TGTTCCAGCAGCTTGAACTTACAGGACAGCTCCTACGAGCAGTACTTC.

The chain recombines TRBV6-1 with TRBJ2-3; TRBD2 agrees at 14 bases. CDR1 MNHNS and CDR2 SASEGT come from the germline V gene. The CDR3 contains 17 residues. The J segment lost 5 bases and the V segment lost 0 bases, leaving 4 bases of the junction unmatched. The CDR3 DNA is TGTGCCAGCAGTGAAGCCAGGACTAGCGGGGGGTTAGATACGCAGTATTTT. Translated: CASSEARTSGGLDTQYF.

The genes are TRBV19 and TRBJ2-2; possible D gene TRBD2, 7 bases. CDR3 length: 14 amino acids. The V end was cut by 8 bases, the J end by 2 bases, with 12 bases between. The germline V gene has CDR1 LNHDA and CDR2 SQIVND (reference sequence). CDR3 region: CASGGGSNTGELFF. CDR3 DNA: TGTGCCAGTGGGGGGGGCTCAAACACCGGGGAGCTGTTTTTT.

To note about this clone: The sample holds other DNA sequences that translate to the same CDR3. The chain recombines TRBV19 with TRBJ1-2, with 8 nucleotides matching TRBD1. CDR1 is LNHDA, CDR2 SQIVND, per germline (reference sequence). With 6 bases clipped from V and 0 bases from J, the junction kept 3 bases outside the gene matches. This CDR3 is built from 14 residues. In nucleotides, the CDR3 is TGTGCCAGTAGCCGACAGGGGACTAACTATGGCTACACCTTC. As protein: CASSRQGTNYGYTF. The entire variable domain, with the rest obtained from reference TRBV19 and TRBJ1-2, is as follows: DGGITQSPKYLFRKEGQNVTLSCEQNLNHDAMYWYRQDPGQGLRLIYYSQIVNDFQKGDIAEGYSVSREKKESFPLTVTSAQKNPTAFYLCASSRQGTNYGYTFGSGTRLTVV.

Written as DNA, the CDR3 is TGTGCCAGCAGCCTAGCGGGGGGGGAGACATACAATGAGCAGTTCTTC. Amino acid sequence: CASSLAGGETYNEQFF. The chain combines TRBV7-3 with TRBJ2-1; 12 positions match TRBD2. The CDR3 runs to 16 residues. V lost 5 bases, J lost 4 bases, and 6 bases stayed unmatched. Germline V lookup: CDR1 SGHTA, CDR2 FQGTGA.

This chain joins TRBV5-1 and TRBJ1-1, with D hard to call. Germline lookup yields CDR1 SGHRS and CDR2 YFSETQ. The ends were cut back, 0 bases at V and 5 bases at J, with 8 bases in the middle. The CDR3 sequence is 13 residues long. The CDR3 is CASSLAEETEAFF. Written as DNA, the CDR3 is TGCGCCAGCAGCTTGGCCGAGGAGACTGAAGCTTTCTTT.

V is TRBV5-4 and J is TRBJ1-2, with unresolved D. V was pared by 0 bases and J by 5 bases, with 8 bases between. Germline V gene data show CDR1 as SGHNT and CDR2 as YYREEE (reference sequence). This CDR3 contains 13 residues. The CDR3 loop reads CASSLAVEYGYTF. The CDR3 nucleotides read TGTGCCAGCAGCTTGGCCGTGGAGTATGGCTACACCTTC.

The rearrangement joins TRBV7-3 to TRBJ2-3, with 7 positions matching TRBD2. V trimming: 0 bases; J trimming: 2 bases; junction bases outside the gene matches: 2. Germline V lookup: CDR1 SGHTA, CDR2 FQGTGA. The CDR3 covers 15 residues. The CDR3 loop is CASSLTLALTDTQYF. The CDR3 coding sequence is TGTGCCAGCAGCTTAACACTAGCGCTCACAGATACGCAGTATTTT.

This clone was seen a single time. CDR3 DNA: TGTGCCAGCAGGCGGGACAGGGCTTATAATTCACCCCTCCACTTT. Its translation: CASRRDRAYNSPLHF. The chain links TRBV6-5 to TRBJ1-6; TRBD1 matches at 9 bases. This CDR3 spans 15 amino acids. With 6 bases clipped from V and 4 bases from J, the junction kept 4 bases outside the gene matches. The V gene's germline CDR1 is MNHEY and CDR2 SVGAGI.

The CDR3 loop is CASSPGQGRGEQYF. Written as DNA, the CDR3 is TGTGCCAGCTCTCCCGGACAGGGGCGAGGCGAGCAGTACTTC. The V call is TRBV18, the J call TRBJ2-7; 9 positions agree with TRBD1. The CDR3 consists of 14 residues. In germline, CDR1 is KGHSH, CDR2 LQKENI. V gave up 6 bases and J gave up 6 bases; unmatched junction bases: 9.

The V call is TRBV4-3, the J call TRBJ2-1, with D maybe TRBD1 (5 bases). The V gene's germline CDR1 is LGHNA and CDR2 YSLEER. Deletions cut 2 bases from V and 5 bases from J, with 16 bases between. The CDR3 is 16 residues long. CDR3: CASSQSGPVPNNEQFF. DNA of the CDR3: TGCGCCAGCAGCCAATCAGGGCCAGTCCCCAACAATGAGCAGTTCTTC.

This CDR3 is CASSSTSVEQYF. CDR3 in DNA: TGCGCCAGCAGCTCAACTAGCGTCGAGCAGTACTTC. J is TRBJ2-7 and V is TRBV5-1, with 7 bases lining up with TRBD2. The CDR3 extends over 12 amino acids. Germline V CDR1 and CDR2: SGHRS, YFSETQ. V lost 3 bases and J lost 6; bases outside the gene matches: 3.

Of note for this clone: Mismatch with germline at one junction end may stem from a read error. V usage is TRBV7-9 and J usage is TRBJ2-1; maybe TRBD2 (5 bases). Germline V gene lookup returns CDR1 SEHNR and CDR2 FQNEAQ (reference sequence). The CDR3 consists of 13 residues. The CDR3 sequence is CSSSLANGGEQFF. In DNA form, the CDR3 reads TGTTCCAGCAGCTTAGCGAACGGTGGTGAGCAGTTCTTC.

The chain carries TRBV11-3 and TRBJ2-5; 8 positions match TRBD2. Trimming cost V 5 bases and J 5 bases; bases outside gene matches: 10. This CDR3 is 15 amino acids long. Germline loops: CDR1 SGHNT, CDR2 YENEEA. The CDR3 coding sequence is TGTGCCAGCAGCCCGGTCCGGGGGGGCGGGGAGACCCAGTACTTC. Protein: CASSPVRGGGETQYF. The variable domain in full, with the rest retrieved from reference TRBV11-3 and TRBJ2-5, is EAGVVQSPRYKIIEKKQPVAFWCNPISGHNTLYWYLQNLGQGPELLIRYENEEAVDDSQLPKDRFSAERLKGVDSTLKIQPAELGDSAVYLCASSPVRGGGETQYFGPGTRLLVL.

The chain is built from TRBV27 and TRBJ2-1; unclear D gene. The germline gives CDR1 MNHEY, CDR2 SMNVEV (reference sequence). The CDR3 is made up of 15 amino acids. V lost 3 bases and J lost 0, with 9 bases in between. The CDR3 nucleotides are TGTGCCAGCAGTTTTGACCGGAGCTCCTACAATGAGCAGTTCTTC. Its translation: CASSFDRSSYNEQFF.

The rearrangement uses TRBV7-6 and TRBJ2-1; TRBD2 might be the D (7 bases). Trimming pared 4 bases from V and 8 bases from J, leaving 18 bases between. The length of the CDR3 is 15 residues. Germline values: CDR1 SGHVS, CDR2 FNYEAQ. CDR3 DNA sequence: TGTGCCAGCAGCTCGGGCGGGGGTTACAGGGATGAGCAGTTCTTC. It yields the protein CASSSGGGYRDEQFF.